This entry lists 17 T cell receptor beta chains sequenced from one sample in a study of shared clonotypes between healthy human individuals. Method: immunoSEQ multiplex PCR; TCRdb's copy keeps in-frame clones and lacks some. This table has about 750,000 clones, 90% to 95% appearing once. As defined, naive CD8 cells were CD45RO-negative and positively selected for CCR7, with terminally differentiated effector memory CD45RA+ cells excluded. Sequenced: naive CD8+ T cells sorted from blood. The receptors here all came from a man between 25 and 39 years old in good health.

In DNA, the CDR3 is TGTGCCAGCTCCATCAGGGGAGCCTACGAGCAGTACTTC. Protein product: CASSIRGAYEQYF. The chain uses TRBV2 and TRBJ2-7, with a weak D call TRBD1 (6 bases). This CDR3 is built from 13 residues. The germline CDR1 and CDR2 sequences are SNHLY and FYNNEI. Trimming left V 8 bases short and J 2 bases short, with 13 bases between.

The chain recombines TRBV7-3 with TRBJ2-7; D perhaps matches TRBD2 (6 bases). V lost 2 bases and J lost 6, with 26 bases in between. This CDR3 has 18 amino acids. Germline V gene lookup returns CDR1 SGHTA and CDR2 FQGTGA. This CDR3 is CASSLGAGQGPSLGEQYF. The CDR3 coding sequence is TGTGCCAGCAGCTTAGGGGCGGGGCAGGGCCCCAGCCTAGGCGAGCAGTACTTC.

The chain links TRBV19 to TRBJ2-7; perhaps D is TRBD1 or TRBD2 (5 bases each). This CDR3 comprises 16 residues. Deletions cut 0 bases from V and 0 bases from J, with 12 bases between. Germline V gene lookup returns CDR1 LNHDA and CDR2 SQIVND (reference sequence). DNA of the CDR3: TGTGCCAGTAGTATAGATCGGGACCGAGACTCCTACGAGCAGTACTTC. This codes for CASSIDRDRDSYEQYF.

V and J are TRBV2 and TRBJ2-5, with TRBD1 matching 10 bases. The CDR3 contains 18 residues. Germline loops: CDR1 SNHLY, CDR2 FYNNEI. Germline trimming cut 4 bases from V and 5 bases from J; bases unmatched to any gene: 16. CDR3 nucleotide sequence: TGTGCCAGCAGTGGACGGGACAGGGGAGGTGGGATCGAGGAGACCCAGTACTTC. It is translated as CASSGRDRGGGIEETQYF.

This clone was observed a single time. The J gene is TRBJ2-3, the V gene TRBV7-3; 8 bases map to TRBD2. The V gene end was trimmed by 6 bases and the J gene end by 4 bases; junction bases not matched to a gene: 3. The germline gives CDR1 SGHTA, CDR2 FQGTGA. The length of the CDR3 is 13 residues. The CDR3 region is CASSTSGSDTQYF. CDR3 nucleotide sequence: TGTGCCAGCAGTACTAGCGGTTCAGATACGCAGTATTTT.

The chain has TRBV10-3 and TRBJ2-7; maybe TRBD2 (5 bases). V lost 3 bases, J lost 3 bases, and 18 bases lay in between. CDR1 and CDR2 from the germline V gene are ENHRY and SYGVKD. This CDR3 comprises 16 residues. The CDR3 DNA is TGTGCCATCAGTGACCCGGACTCCCTTTTATTCTACGAGCAGTACTTC. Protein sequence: CAISDPDSLLFYEQYF.

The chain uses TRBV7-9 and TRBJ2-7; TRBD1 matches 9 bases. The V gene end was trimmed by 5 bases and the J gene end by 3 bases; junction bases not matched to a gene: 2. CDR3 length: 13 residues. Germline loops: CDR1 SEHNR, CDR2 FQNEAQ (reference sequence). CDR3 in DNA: TGTGCCAGCAGCGGGACAGGGTACTACGAGCAGTACTTC. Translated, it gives CASSGTGYYEQYF.

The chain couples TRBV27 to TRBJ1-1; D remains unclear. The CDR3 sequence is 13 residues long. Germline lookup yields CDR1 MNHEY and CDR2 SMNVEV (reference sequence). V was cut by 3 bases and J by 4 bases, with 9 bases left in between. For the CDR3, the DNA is TGTGCCAGCAGTTTCGGGGTGGCCACTGAAGCTTTCTTT. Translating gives CASSFGVATEAFF.

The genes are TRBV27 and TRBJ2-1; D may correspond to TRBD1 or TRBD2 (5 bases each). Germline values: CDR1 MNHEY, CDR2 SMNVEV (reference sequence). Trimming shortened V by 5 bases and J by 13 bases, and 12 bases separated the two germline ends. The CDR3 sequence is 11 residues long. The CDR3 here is CASSRGRFQFF. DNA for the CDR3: TGTGCCAGCAGTAGGGGACGGTTTCAGTTCTTC.

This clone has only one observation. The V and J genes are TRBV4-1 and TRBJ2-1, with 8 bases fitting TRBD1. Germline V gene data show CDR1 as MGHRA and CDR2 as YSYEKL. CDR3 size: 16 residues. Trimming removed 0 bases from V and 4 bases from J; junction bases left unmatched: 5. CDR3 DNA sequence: TGCGCCAGCAGCCAAGACAGAGACAGGGGATACAATGAGCAGTTCTTC. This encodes CASSQDRDRGYNEQFF.

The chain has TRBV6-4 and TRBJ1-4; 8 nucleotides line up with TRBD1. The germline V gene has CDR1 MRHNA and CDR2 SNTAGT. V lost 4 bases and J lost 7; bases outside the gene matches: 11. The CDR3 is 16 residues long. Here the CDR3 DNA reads TGTGCCAGCAGTGGAAGGGAGGACAGGGATGCTGAAAAACTGTTTTTT. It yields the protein CASSGREDRDAEKLFF.

The CDR3 protein is CASGGGGPGEAFF. DNA for the CDR3: TGCGCCAGCGGGGGTGGGGGACCCGGTGAAGCTTTCTTT. The V call is TRBV23-1, the J call TRBJ1-1; possibly TRBD1 for D (5 bases). TRBV23-1 is filed as an ORF, its function uncertain. This CDR3 is 13 amino acids long. Trimming pared 8 bases from V and 7 bases from J, leaving 17 bases between.

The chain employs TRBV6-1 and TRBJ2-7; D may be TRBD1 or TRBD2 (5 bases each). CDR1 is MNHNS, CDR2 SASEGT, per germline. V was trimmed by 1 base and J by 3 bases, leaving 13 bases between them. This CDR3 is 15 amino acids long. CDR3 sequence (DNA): TGTGCCAGCAGTGAAGTTGGGGGAACAGGCTACGAGCAGTACTTC. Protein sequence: CASSEVGGTGYEQYF.

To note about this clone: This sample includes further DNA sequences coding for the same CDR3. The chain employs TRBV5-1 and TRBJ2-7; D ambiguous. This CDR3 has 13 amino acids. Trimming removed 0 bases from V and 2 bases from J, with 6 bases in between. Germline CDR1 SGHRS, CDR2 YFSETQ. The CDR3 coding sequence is TGCGCCAGCAGCTTGGGACGCACCTACGAGCAGTACTTC. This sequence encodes CASSLGRTYEQYF. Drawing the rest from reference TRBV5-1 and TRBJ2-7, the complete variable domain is KAGVTQTPRYLIKTRGQQVTLSCSPISGHRSVSWYQQTPGQGLQFLFEYFSETQRNKGNFPGRFSGRQFSNSRSEMNVSTLELGDSALYLCASSLGRTYEQYFGPGTRLTVT.

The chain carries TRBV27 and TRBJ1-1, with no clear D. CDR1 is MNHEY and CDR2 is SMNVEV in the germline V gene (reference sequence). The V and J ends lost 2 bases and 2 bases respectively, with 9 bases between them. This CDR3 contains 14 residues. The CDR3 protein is CASSLQVYNTEAFF. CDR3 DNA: TGTGCCAGCAGTTTACAGGTTTATAACACTGAAGCTTTCTTT.

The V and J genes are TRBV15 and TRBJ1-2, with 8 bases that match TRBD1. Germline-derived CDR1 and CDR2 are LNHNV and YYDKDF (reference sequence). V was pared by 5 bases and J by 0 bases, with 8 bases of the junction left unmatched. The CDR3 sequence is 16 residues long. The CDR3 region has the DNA TGTGCCACCAGCGTCACAGGGGGTAGTCCTAACTATGGCTACACCTTC. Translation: CATSVTGGSPNYGYTF.

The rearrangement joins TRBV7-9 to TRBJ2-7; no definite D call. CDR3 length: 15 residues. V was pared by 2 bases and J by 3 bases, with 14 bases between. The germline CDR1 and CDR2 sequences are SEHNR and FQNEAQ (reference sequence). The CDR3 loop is CASSLYSSGIYEQYF. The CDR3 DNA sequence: TGTGCCAGCAGCTTATATTCCTCCGGAATCTACGAGCAGTACTTC.